This entry lists 4 T cell receptor beta chains sequenced from one sample in a study of T cell changes during pregnancy in multiple sclerosis. The repertoire was sequenced with immunoSEQ multiplex PCR; TCRdb's copy has only in-frame clones and lacks some. The sample holds about 93,000 clones, roughly 89% seen once. Specimen: peripheral blood, collected after pregnancy. The receptors here all came from a female donor in good health, enrolled as a control in a pregnancy study.

The genes are TRBV30 and TRBJ2-3, with D possibly being TRBD2 (7 bases). Trimming pared 3 bases from V and 6 bases from J, leaving 13 bases between. Germline CDR1 reads GTSNPN; CDR2 reads SVGIG (reference sequence). The CDR3 runs to 13 residues. CDR3 bases: TGTGCCTGGAGCGGGGGGCAACCTGATACGCAGTATTTT. Translation: CAWSGGQPDTQYF.

This chain joins TRBV4-3 and TRBJ1-2; D ambiguous. The germline V gene has CDR1 LGHNA and CDR2 YSLEER. The CDR3 has 15 residues. V lost 0 bases to trimming and J lost 4 bases, with 12 bases between them. CDR3 coding DNA: TGCGCCAGCAGCCAAGATGAAAGAAAACTCTATGGCTACACCTTC. Translated: CASSQDERKLYGYTF.

This clone appeared once. This sequence joins TRBV5-6 and TRBJ1-2, with D possibly being TRBD1 (5 bases). Germline V CDR1 and CDR2: SGHDT, YYEEEE. V dropped 2 bases and J dropped 6 bases, with 20 bases sitting between them. This CDR3 has 16 amino acids. For the CDR3, the DNA is TGTGCCAGCAGCTTCGCGGGGACTGGGGCTGGTGATGGCTACACCTTC. Its translation: CASSFAGTGAGDGYTF.

V usage is TRBV15 and J usage is TRBJ1-2; D is perhaps TRBD1 (5 bases). The CDR3 has 14 amino acids. Germline CDR1 and CDR2: LNHNV and YYDKDF (reference sequence). V was shortened by 1 base and J by 1 base, with 7 bases between the two germline ends. The CDR3 region has the DNA TGTGCCACCAGCAGAGGGGACTTTAACTATGGCTACACCTTC. It is translated as CATSRGDFNYGYTF.